Listed below are T cell receptor beta chains from one sample, sequenced in a study of T cell responses to AZD1222 COVID-19 vaccine. Assay used: immunoSEQ multiplex PCR; TCRdb lists only in-frame clones, some missing. Among over 100,000 clones, approximately 90% were seen once, and the ten largest hold under 1.2%. The specimen was peripheral blood, collected 28 days after the second AZD1222 dose. The receptors were gathered from an adult who received the AZD1222 COVID-19 vaccine. The CDR3 runs from the conserved cysteine through the conserved F or W. The order of the fields is D gene, J gene, V gene, clone size, CDR3 protein, CDR3 DNA. A D gene is named only where the DNA matches it firmly. Some rows have no size entry. The others give once, few or many, or a class for an expanded clone.

d_call: .; j_call: TRBJ1-3; v_call: TRBV7-9; clone_size: .; cdr3_aa: CASSLAGLTGNTIYF; cdr3_nt: TGTGCCAGCAGCTTAGCGGGACTCACTGGAAACACCATATATTTT
d_call: .; j_call: TRBJ1-3; v_call: TRBV5-6; clone_size: .; cdr3_aa: CASSLRGSGNTIYF; cdr3_nt: TGTGCCAGCAGCTTGAGAGGCTCTGGAAACACCATATATTTT
d_call: .; j_call: TRBJ1-1; v_call: TRBV10-3; clone_size: once; cdr3_aa: CAISGGNTEAFF; cdr3_nt: TGTGCCATCAGTGGGGGGAACACTGAAGCTTTCTTT
d_call: TRBD2; j_call: TRBJ2-1; v_call: TRBV2; clone_size: .; cdr3_aa: CASIAGLARDEQFF; cdr3_nt: TGTGCCAGCATTGCGGGACTAGCGAGGGATGAGCAGTTCTTC
d_call: .; j_call: TRBJ2-5; v_call: TRBV2; clone_size: once; cdr3_aa: CASSGPRETQYF; cdr3_nt: TGTGCCAGCAGTGGCCCCCGAGAGACCCAGTACTTC
d_call: .; j_call: TRBJ1-6; v_call: TRBV29-1; clone_size: .; cdr3_aa: CSPPSGPVDSPLHF; cdr3_nt: TGCAGCCCGCCGTCCGGACCTGTAGATTCACCCCTCCACTTT
d_call: .; j_call: TRBJ1-4; v_call: TRBV28; clone_size: once; cdr3_aa: CASSLMGLEKLFF; cdr3_nt: TGTGCCAGCAGTTTAATGGGGCTTGAAAAACTGTTTTTT
d_call: TRBD1; j_call: TRBJ2-1; v_call: TRBV19; clone_size: .; cdr3_aa: CASSVGQVTYNEQFF; cdr3_nt: TGTGCCAGTAGTGTGGGACAGGTAACCTACAATGAGCAGTTCTTC
d_call: TRBD1; j_call: TRBJ2-7; v_call: TRBV19; clone_size: once; cdr3_aa: CASSTGTGRYEQYF; cdr3_nt: TGTGCCAGTAGCACCGGGACAGGGCGGTACGAGCAGTACTTC
d_call: TRBD1; j_call: TRBJ2-2; v_call: TRBV5-1; clone_size: .; cdr3_aa: CASSLAGQGKNTGELFF; cdr3_nt: TGCGCCAGCAGCTTGGCGGGACAGGGAAAAAACACCGGGGAGCTGTTTTTT
d_call: .; j_call: TRBJ2-3; v_call: TRBV5-1; clone_size: .; cdr3_aa: CASSDGPDTQYF; cdr3_nt: TGCGCCAGCAGCGACGGACCAGATACGCAGTATTTT
d_call: .; j_call: TRBJ1-2; v_call: TRBV16; clone_size: once; cdr3_aa: CASSQPLTGGLGYTF; cdr3_nt: TGTGCCAGCAGCCAACCCCTAACCGGGGGTTTAGGCTACACCTTC
d_call: .; j_call: TRBJ2-7; v_call: TRBV10-3; clone_size: .; cdr3_aa: CATLAKWTGTTSYEQYF; cdr3_nt: TGTGCCACCTTAGCCAAATGGACCGGGACGACGTCCTACGAGCAGTACTTC
d_call: .; j_call: TRBJ2-3; v_call: TRBV6-4; clone_size: .; cdr3_aa: CASSDSTETDTQYF; cdr3_nt: TGTGCCAGCAGTGACTCGACTGAGACAGATACGCAGTATTTT
d_call: TRBD2; j_call: TRBJ2-1; v_call: TRBV13; clone_size: .; cdr3_aa: CASSLAAGVVDEQFF; cdr3_nt: TGTGCCAGCAGCTTAGCAGCGGGAGTTGTCGATGAGCAGTTCTTC
d_call: TRBD2; j_call: TRBJ2-7; v_call: TRBV7-6; clone_size: .; cdr3_aa: CASSSGTSGTYEQYF; cdr3_nt: TGTGCCAGCAGCTCAGGGACTAGCGGAACCTACGAGCAGTACTTC
d_call: TRBD1; j_call: TRBJ1-1; v_call: TRBV30; clone_size: .; cdr3_aa: CAWSTLGQGAEAFF; cdr3_nt: TGTGCCTGGAGTACACTCGGACAGGGCGCTGAAGCTTTCTTT
d_call: .; j_call: TRBJ2-7; v_call: TRBV13; clone_size: .; cdr3_aa: CASSPIRLVYEQYF; cdr3_nt: TGTGCCAGCAGCCCCATCCGACTAGTTTACGAGCAGTACTTC
d_call: .; j_call: TRBJ2-2; v_call: TRBV29-1; clone_size: .; cdr3_aa: CSVLPGHTGELFF; cdr3_nt: TGCAGCGTTTTGCCGGGTCACACCGGGGAGCTGTTTTTT
d_call: .; j_call: TRBJ1-1; v_call: TRBV5-1; clone_size: .; cdr3_aa: CASSSRTDLNTEAFF; cdr3_nt: TGCGCCAGCAGCTCGCGGACAGACCTGAACACTGAAGCTTTCTTT
d_call: .; j_call: TRBJ2-3; v_call: TRBV20-1; clone_size: .; cdr3_aa: CSASTDTQYF; cdr3_nt: TGCAGTGCTAGCACAGATACGCAGTATTTT
d_call: .; j_call: TRBJ1-5; v_call: TRBV28; clone_size: once; cdr3_aa: CASRPDLGNQPQHF; cdr3_nt: TGTGCCAGCAGGCCCGACCTTGGCAATCAGCCCCAGCATTTT
d_call: .; j_call: TRBJ1-2; v_call: TRBV29-1; clone_size: .; cdr3_aa: CSDGGYGYTF; cdr3_nt: TGCAGCGACGGTGGATATGGCTACACCTTC
d_call: .; j_call: TRBJ1-2; v_call: TRBV18; clone_size: once; cdr3_aa: CASSPRTGAENDYGYTF; cdr3_nt: TGTGCCAGCTCACCGCGTACCGGGGCTGAAAATGACTATGGCTACACCTTC